This T cell receptor (beta chain) originates from a study of breast tumors, draining lymph nodes, adjacent tissues. Trimming removed 6 bases from V and 8 bases from J, with 10 bases in between. In germline, CDR1 is SNHLY, CDR2 FYNNEI. The CDR3 length is 11 residues. This clonotype was seen repeatedly, ten times or more. TCRdb re-derived calls from the multiplex PCR reads in MiXCR, one entry per CDR3 protein. The table shows more than 50,000 distinct CDR3 sequences, with under 55% occurring only once. The TCR was taken from a female donor with breast cancer. Some clones in this sample may be carry-over from other donors' samples. The V and J genes are TRBV2 and TRBJ1-2; D uncertain. Specimen: breast tumor tissue. CDR3 sequence: CASSLVGGYTF. The CDR3 nucleotides are TGTGCCAGCAGCCTCGTGGGGGGCTACACCTTC. Using reference TRBV2 and TRBJ1-2 for the parts outside the CDR3, the full variable domain is EPEVTQTPSHQVTQMGQEVILRCVPISNHLYFYWYRQILGQKVEFLVSFYNNEISEKSEIFDDQFSVERPDGSNFTLKIRSTKLEDSAMYFCASSLVGGYTFGSGTRLTVV.